The 8 T cell receptor beta chains listed next were all sequenced from one sample in a study of beta chain features in type 1 diabetes. As every portion of the isolated RNA was reverse transcribed, the sequencing read expressed TCRB transcripts. Assay: immunoSEQ multiplex PCR; the TCRdb copy retains only in-frame clones and omits some. The sample shows over 350,000 clones, more than 13% of them seen only once. Specimen: naive CD4+ T cells from blood. These receptors were collected from a woman between 18 and 29 years old in good health.

This clone was seen more than once but under ten times. The chain carries TRBV5-1 and TRBJ2-7, with D tentatively TRBD2 (5 bases). This CDR3 comprises 13 residues. The ends were cut back, 6 bases at V and 0 bases at J, with 10 bases in the middle. Germline V gives CDR1 SGHRS, CDR2 YFSETQ. The CDR3 DNA reads TGCGCCAGCATGGAAGGGAGCTCCTACGAGCAGTACTTC. Translated, it gives CASMEGSSYEQYF.

This chain connects TRBV15 to TRBJ1-2; 8 bases map to TRBD1. The CDR3 is 16 amino acids. Looked up from germline, CDR1 is LNHNV and CDR2 is YYDKDF (reference sequence). The trim removed 1 base at V and 4 bases at J, leaving 8 bases unmatched. The CDR3 DNA reads as TGTGCCACCAGCAGAGCAAGGGACAGGACACCCTATGGCTACACCTTC. Amino acids: CATSRARDRTPYGYTF.

The V gene is TRBV29-1, the J gene TRBJ2-5; weak D call: TRBD2 (5 bases). Germline V gene data show CDR1 as SQVTM and CDR2 as ANQGSEA. The CDR3 length is 12 residues. Trimming cost V 6 bases and J 0 bases, with 8 bases left between them. CDR3 protein: CSVAENQETQYF. CDR3 DNA sequence: TGCAGCGTAGCGGAGAACCAAGAGACCCAGTACTTC.

In this sample, this clone turned up a few times. The genes are TRBV18 and TRBJ2-1; no firm D call. The V and J ends lost 3 bases and 8 bases respectively, with 11 bases between them. This CDR3 is 13 amino acids long. Germline V lookup: CDR1 KGHSH, CDR2 LQKENI. The CDR3 region is CASSPFTGDEQFF. CDR3 DNA: TGTGCCAGCTCACCCTTTACTGGTGATGAGCAGTTCTTC.

This clone appeared a few times. The chain is built from TRBV5-1 and TRBJ2-3; D call uncertain. This CDR3 region has 15 residues. Germline CDR1 is SGHRS and CDR2 is YFSETQ. Deletions cut 4 bases from V and 0 bases from J, with 12 bases between. The CDR3 region is CASSPPRLSTDTQYF. The CDR3 coding sequence is TGCGCCAGCAGCCCCCCCCGACTCAGCACAGATACGCAGTATTTT.

The chain combines TRBV28 with TRBJ2-3; TRBD2 matches 7 bases. From germline, CDR1 is MDHEN and CDR2 SYDVKM. This CDR3 comprises 16 residues. With 3 bases clipped from V and 3 bases from J, the junction kept 9 bases outside the gene matches. The CDR3 region is CASSLGREIGTDTQYF. The CDR3 nucleotides are TGTGCCAGCAGTTTGGGGCGGGAGATTGGTACAGATACGCAGTATTTT. The whole variable domain, filled in from reference TRBV28 and TRBJ2-3, reads DVKVTQSSRYLVKRTGEKVFLECVQDMDHENMFWYRQDPGLGLRLIYFSYDVKMKEKGDIPEGYSVSREKKERFSLILESASTNQTSMYLCASSLGREIGTDTQYFGPGTRLTVL.

The V call is TRBV15, the J call TRBJ1-5; 8 bases are a match to TRBD1. Germline CDR1 and CDR2: LNHNV and YYDKDF (reference sequence). Trimming cost V 6 bases and J 4 bases; bases outside gene matches: 8. The CDR3 covers 15 residues. CDR3 loop: CATSPGQVLNQPQHF. CDR3 DNA sequence: TGTGCCACCAGTCCGGGACAGGTCCTGAATCAGCCCCAGCATTTT. Using reference TRBV15 and TRBJ1-5 for the parts outside the CDR3, the full variable domain is DAMVIQNPRYQVTQFGKPVTLSCSQTLNHNVMYWYQQKSSQAPKLLFHYYDKDFNNEADTPDNFQSRRPNTSFCFLDIRSPGLGDTAMYLCATSPGQVLNQPQHFGDGTRLSIL.

The rearrangement joins TRBV29-1 to TRBJ1-2; 7 nucleotides align to TRBD1. There are 14 residues in the CDR3. The germline V gene encodes CDR1 SQVTM and CDR2 ANQGSEA. V trimming: 6 bases; J trimming: 2 bases; junction bases outside the gene matches: 9. CDR3 protein: CSVLTGLFNYGYTF. CDR3 bases: TGCAGCGTATTGACAGGGTTGTTCAACTATGGCTACACCTTC.